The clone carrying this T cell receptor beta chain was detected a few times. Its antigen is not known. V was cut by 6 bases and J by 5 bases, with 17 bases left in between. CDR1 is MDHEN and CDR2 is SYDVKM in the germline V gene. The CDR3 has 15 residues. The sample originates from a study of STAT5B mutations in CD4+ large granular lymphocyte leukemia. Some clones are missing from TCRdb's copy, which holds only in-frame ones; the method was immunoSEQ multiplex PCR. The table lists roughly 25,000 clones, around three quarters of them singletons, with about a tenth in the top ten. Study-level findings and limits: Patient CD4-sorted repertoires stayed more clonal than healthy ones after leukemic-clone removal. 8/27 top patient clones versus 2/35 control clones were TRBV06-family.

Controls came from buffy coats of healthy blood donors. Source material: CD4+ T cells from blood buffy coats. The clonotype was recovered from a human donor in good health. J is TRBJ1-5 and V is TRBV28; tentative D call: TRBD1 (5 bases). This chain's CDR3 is CASREGPSNDQPQHF. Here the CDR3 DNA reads TGTGCCAGCAGAGAGGGACCAAGTAATGATCAGCCCCAGCATTTT.